Listed here are 13 T cell receptor beta chains from one sample, sequenced in a study of CD8 T cells in Susac syndrome. When the RNA was reverse transcribed, random hexamers were used with an input of roughly 0.45 to 1 ug. TCRdb used MiXCR to reprocess the immunoSEQ multiplex PCR reads, holding one entry per CDR3 protein. The sample lists 150,000 to 160,000 distinct CDR3 sequences, roughly 95% occurring once. The sample consisted of CD4+ T cells from PBMCs. All receptors come from a human donor with Susac syndrome.

The chain uses TRBV29-1 and TRBJ2-3; 7 bases match TRBD2. This CDR3 has 14 residues. The junction had 7 bases not matched to a gene; V was cut back by 7 bases and J by 0 bases. Per the germline V gene, CDR1 is SQVTM and CDR2 is ANQGSEA. Written as DNA, the CDR3 is TGCAGCGAGCGGGGCAGTAGAAGCACAGATACGCAGTATTTT. This encodes CSERGSRSTDTQYF.

The chain recombines TRBV10-3 with TRBJ2-7, with TRBD2 matching 10 bases. CDR3 length: 13 residues. Germline loops: CDR1 ENHRY, CDR2 SYGVKD. V was clipped by 7 bases and J by 3 bases; unmatched bases: 3. CDR3 protein: CAIMERGGYEQYF. DNA for the CDR3: TGTGCCATCATGGAGCGGGGGGGCTACGAGCAGTACTTC.

The chain combines TRBV7-9 with TRBJ2-7; 7 bases map to TRBD1. The CDR3 is 14 residues long. After removal of 10 bases from V and 0 bases from J, the junction contained 9 bases not matched to a gene. Germline CDR1 is SEHNR and CDR2 is FQNEAQ (reference sequence). CDR3 DNA: TGTGCCACCCATCCGGGACAGAGCTCCTACGAGCAGTACTTC. Residues: CATHPGQSSYEQYF.

This chain links TRBV20-1 with TRBJ2-5; 9 positions agree with TRBD2. V shed 4 bases, J shed 5 bases, and the junction held 11 bases outside the gene matches. This CDR3 comprises 15 residues. Per germline, CDR1 DFQATT and CDR2 SNEGSKA (reference sequence). CDR3 nucleotides: TGCAGTGCTACTCCGGGACTAGCACCGACGGAGACCCAGTACTTC. Protein product: CSATPGLAPTETQYF.

The chain uses TRBV7-3 and TRBJ2-1, with D unresolved. The CDR3 totals 13 residues. The germline V gene has CDR1 SGHTA and CDR2 FQGTGA. Deletions cut 2 bases from V and 5 bases from J, with 7 bases between. CDR3 loop: CASSLPPHNEQFF. CDR3 sequence (DNA): TGTGCCAGCAGCTTACCCCCCCACAATGAGCAGTTCTTC.

This chain connects TRBV12-3 or TRBV12-4 to TRBJ1-3; 7 nucleotides align to TRBD1. The CDR3 has 13 residues. V lost 8 bases, J lost 0 bases, and 1 base stayed unmatched. CDR3 amino acids: CASGTDSGNTIYF. CDR3 bases: TGTGCCAGCGGGACAGACTCTGGAAACACCATATATTTT.

The chain has TRBV25-1 and TRBJ2-1; D not certain. The germline V and J ends were trimmed by 6 bases and 3 bases, with 9 bases remaining between them. Germline-derived CDR1 and CDR2 are MGHDK and SYGVNS. The CDR3 runs 13 residues. CDR3 nucleotide sequence: TGTGCCAGCAGCCCAAGTATCTACAATGAGCAGTTCTTC. It is translated as CASSPSIYNEQFF.

The rearrangement joins TRBV5-4 to TRBJ2-5; 8 bases are shared with TRBD2. CDR1 SGHNT and CDR2 YYREEE come from the germline V gene (reference sequence). CDR3 length equals 14 residues. With V trimmed by 4 bases and J by 7 bases, 9 bases remained unmatched. CDR3 in DNA: TGTGCCAGCAGCAACGGGGGGGACCCTGGGACCCAGTACTTC. Its protein is CASSNGGDPGTQYF.

V usage is TRBV20-1 and J usage is TRBJ2-1, with D perhaps TRBD2 (5 bases). V lost 0 bases and J 7 bases, leaving 7 bases between the germline ends. This CDR3 comprises 12 residues. CDR1 and CDR2 (germline): DFQATT, SNEGSKA (reference sequence). CDR3 sequence reads: CSARDPGNEQFF. In DNA form, the CDR3 reads TGCAGTGCTAGAGATCCGGGAAATGAGCAGTTCTTC.

The chain links TRBV6-5 to TRBJ2-2; D possibly corresponds to TRBD1 (6 bases). Trimming shortened V by 4 bases and J by 8 bases, and 14 bases separated the two germline ends. Germline V CDR1 and CDR2: MNHEY, SVGAGI. This CDR3 comprises 14 residues. CDR3 region: CASSFRGNRGELFF. In nucleotides, the CDR3 is TGTGCCAGCAGTTTTAGGGGGAACAGGGGGGAGCTGTTTTTT.

This rearrangement joins TRBV25-1 to TRBJ2-3; 11 bases agree with TRBD2. Germline V lookup: CDR1 MGHDK, CDR2 SYGVNS. The CDR3 totals 16 residues. V trimming: 0 bases; J trimming: 4 bases; junction bases outside the gene matches: 3. CDR3 sequence (DNA): TGTGCCAGCAGTGAATATAGCGGGGGGGCCGCAGATACGCAGTATTTT. Protein product: CASSEYSGGAADTQYF.

This clonotype was seen once. This chain uses TRBV14 with TRBJ1-6; TRBD1 is a possible D gene (5 bases). The length of the CDR3 is 15 residues. Germline lookup yields CDR1 SGHDN and CDR2 FVKESK. V was cut by 1 base and J by 6 bases, with 10 bases left in between. In DNA, the CDR3 is TGTGCCAGCAGCCAAGGCAGGGCTACTAATTCACCCCTCCACTTT. This gives the protein CASSQGRATNSPLHF.

The chain employs TRBV29-1 and TRBJ2-4, with D perhaps TRBD2 (6 bases). Germline V gives CDR1 SQVTM, CDR2 ANQGSEA. V was cut by 3 bases and J by 8 bases, with 14 bases left in between. CDR3 size: 13 residues. CDR3 sequence reads: CSVDVLAGDIQYF. CDR3 in DNA: TGCAGCGTTGATGTACTAGCTGGGGACATTCAGTACTTC.